The 20 T cell receptor beta chains below all came from one sample that was sequenced in a study of blood T cell repertoires in COVID-19. Profiled with immunoSEQ multiplex PCR; TCRdb holds only in-frame clones, not every one. Of 100,000 to 150,000 clones in the sample, about 87% are singletons; the top ten hold more than 2%. The sample taken for sequencing was peripheral blood. These receptors all stem from a woman aged 50 to 60 with acute or convalescent COVID-19.

V and J are TRBV4-3 and TRBJ1-1; TRBD1 is a possible D gene (5 bases). Trimming pared 6 bases from V and 3 bases from J, leaving 17 bases between. Germline CDR1 is LGHNA and CDR2 is YSLEER. The CDR3 has 15 amino acids. CDR3 amino acids: CASSTSPAQDTEAFF. CDR3 nucleotides: TGCGCCAGCAGTACCAGCCCGGCACAGGACACTGAAGCTTTCTTT.

The rearrangement joins TRBV14 to TRBJ2-1; D is perhaps TRBD2 (5 bases). The CDR3 runs 17 residues. Germline CDR1 reads SGHDN; CDR2 reads FVKESK. Trimming cost V 0 bases and J 4 bases, with 16 bases left between them. The CDR3 loop reads CASSQDGASWVYNEQFF. The CDR3 region has the DNA TGTGCCAGCAGCCAAGACGGAGCTAGCTGGGTGTACAATGAGCAGTTCTTC.

The chain links TRBV18 to TRBJ1-1, with D possibly TRBD1 on 5 matching bases. The CDR3 runs 18 residues. Germline CDR1 is KGHSH and CDR2 is LQKENI. Deletions cut 3 bases from V and 13 bases from J, with 33 bases between. The CDR3 here is CASSPNAYGIQVTARDFF. CDR3 DNA: TGTGCCAGCTCACCGAACGCATATGGTATACAGGTCACAGCGCGGGATTTCTTT.

In this sample, this clone turned up a few times. V usage is TRBV6-2 or TRBV6-3 and J usage is TRBJ2-7; tentative D call: TRBD1 (5 bases). The CDR3 spans 14 residues. Trimming cost V 2 bases and J 0 bases, with 8 bases left between them. Germline V gives CDR1 MNHEY, CDR2 SVGEGT. The CDR3 is CASSYGADSYEQYF. DNA of the CDR3: TGTGCCAGCAGTTACGGGGCGGACTCCTACGAGCAGTACTTC.

The chain links TRBV5-1 to TRBJ1-5; D remains unclear. This CDR3 has 15 amino acids. V was cut by 3 bases and J by 1 base, with 11 bases left in between. The V gene's germline CDR1 is SGHRS and CDR2 YFSETQ. The DNA of the CDR3 is TGCGCCAGCAGCTGGGCAGGTCTGAGCAATCAGCCCCAGCATTTT. It codes for CASSWAGLSNQPQHF.

The CDR3 DNA sequence: TGTGCCAGCTCACTAGAGTTGTTGCGGAACACTGAAGCTTTCTTT. Amino acids: CASSLELLRNTEAFF. V gene TRBV18 combines with J gene TRBJ1-1; D remains unclear. The germline gives CDR1 KGHSH, CDR2 LQKENI. V lost 4 bases, J lost 1 base, and 13 bases lay in between. There are 15 residues in the CDR3.

This CDR3 reads CASSLGGIVDTQYF. The CDR3 DNA reads as TGTGCCAGCAGCTTGGGCGGGATTGTCGATACGCAGTATTTT. The genes are TRBV7-2 and TRBJ2-3, with a possible D match to TRBD2 (6 bases). CDR1 is SGHTA and CDR2 is FQGNSA in the germline V gene. V lost 3 bases, J lost 6 bases, and 13 bases lay in between. This CDR3 spans 14 amino acids.

The V call is TRBV14, the J call TRBJ2-6, with 9 bases lining up with TRBD1. Germline CDR1 and CDR2: SGHDN and FVKESK. CDR3 size: 17 residues. J was trimmed by 4 bases and V by 1 base; bases with no gene match: 5. The CDR3 region is CASSQVQGASGANVLTF. CDR3 DNA: TGTGCCAGCAGCCAAGTACAGGGGGCCTCAGGGGCCAACGTCCTGACTTTC.

The chain has TRBV11-2 and TRBJ1-1; D not resolved. CDR1 and CDR2 from the germline V gene are SGHAT and FQNNGV. V was clipped by 5 bases and J by 1 base, with 11 bases between them. The CDR3 runs to 14 residues. The CDR3 sequence is CASSPIQANTEAFF. For the CDR3, the DNA is TGTGCCAGCAGCCCCATCCAGGCGAACACTGAAGCTTTCTTT.

The sample holds a few counts of this clone. This chain joins TRBV19 and TRBJ1-5, with a tentative D call TRBD1 (6 bases). Germline V gene sequence: CDR1 LNHDA, CDR2 SQIVND (reference sequence). The CDR3 has 19 amino acids. V was cut by 3 bases and J by 2 bases, with 23 bases left in between. The CDR3 protein is CASSIPSRGSVFGNQPQHF. CDR3 nucleotides: TGTGCCAGTAGTATCCCTTCGAGGGGGTCGGTTTTCGGCAATCAGCCCCAGCATTTT.

V gene TRBV14 combines with J gene TRBJ1-2; no firm D call. Germline CDR1 and CDR2: SGHDN and FVKESK. The CDR3 is made up of 12 amino acids. V lost 4 bases and J lost 5, with 8 bases in between. The CDR3 loop is CASSPTGYGYTF. CDR3 coding DNA: TGTGCCAGCAGCCCAACGGGTTATGGCTACACCTTC. The variable domain in full, with the rest retrieved from reference TRBV14 and TRBJ1-2, is EAGVTQFPSHSVIEKGQTVTLRCDPISGHDNLYWYRRVMGKEIKFLLHFVKESKQDESGMPNNRFLAERTGGTYSTLKVQPAELEDSGVYFCASSPTGYGYTFGSGTRLTVV.

The chain uses TRBV30 and TRBJ2-4; maybe TRBD2 (6 bases). CDR1 GTSNPN and CDR2 SVGIG come from the germline V gene (reference sequence). V was pared by 4 bases and J by 7 bases, with 14 bases between. The CDR3 covers 13 residues. The CDR3 region is CAWIRRAGNIQYF. CDR3 sequence (DNA): TGTGCCTGGATACGGAGGGCCGGTAACATTCAGTACTTC.

This sequence joins TRBV6-5 and TRBJ1-1; D gene ambiguous. Trimming removed 2 bases from V and 3 bases from J, with 13 bases in between. The V gene's germline CDR1 is MNHEY and CDR2 SVGAGI. The CDR3 totals 15 residues. The CDR3 reads CASSYMGSGDTEAFF. As DNA, the CDR3 is TGTGCCAGCAGTTACATGGGAAGCGGGGACACTGAAGCTTTCTTT.

This chain uses TRBV23-1 with TRBJ1-4; 9 bases map to TRBD1. TRBV23-1 is annotated as an ORF whose role is uncertain. The CDR3 runs to 14 residues. V dropped 8 bases and J dropped 7; count of bases not matched to a gene: 8. Written as DNA, the CDR3 is TGCGCCAGCCGACAGACAGGGGGAAGTGAAAAACTGTTTTTT. Translation: CASRQTGGSEKLFF.

The rearrangement joins TRBV6-5 to TRBJ1-1; D is uncertain. V lost 3 bases and J lost 1, with 15 bases in between. The CDR3 is 16 amino acids. Germline values: CDR1 MNHEY, CDR2 SVGAGI. The CDR3 bases are TGTGCCAGCAGTTATAGGTGGTGGCAGGAGAACACTGAAGCTTTCTTT. This gives the protein CASSYRWWQENTEAFF.

The chain couples TRBV19 to TRBJ1-4, with TRBD1 matching over 10 bases. Germline-derived CDR1 and CDR2 are LNHDA and SQIVND (reference sequence). This CDR3 is 14 amino acids long. With 6 bases clipped from V and 7 bases from J, the junction kept 5 bases outside the gene matches. CDR3 protein: CASRMTGGLEKLFF. The DNA for the CDR3 is TGTGCCAGTAGGATGACAGGGGGCCTTGAAAAACTGTTTTTT.

The rearrangement uses TRBV10-3 and TRBJ2-1; 10 bases are a match to TRBD2. The ends lost 10 bases at V and 6 bases at J; junction bases unmatched: 6. The germline V gene encodes CDR1 ENHRY and CDR2 SYGVKD. The CDR3 length is 13 residues. The DNA of the CDR3 is TGTGCCACGTCTAGCGGGGGTGGCAATGAGCAGTTCTTC. This encodes CATSSGGGNEQFF.

The chain combines TRBV10-3 with TRBJ1-1; tentatively, D is TRBD1 (5 bases). Germline V gives CDR1 ENHRY, CDR2 SYGVKD. The CDR3 loop spans 13 amino acids. V was shortened by 4 bases and J by 1 base, with 7 bases between the two germline ends. The CDR3 is CAISVGENTEAFF. CDR3 in DNA: TGTGCCATCAGTGTAGGGGAGAACACTGAAGCTTTCTTT.

The count of this clone is one. The chain joins TRBV29-1 to TRBJ1-4; maybe TRBD1 (6 bases). V was cut by 6 bases and J by 5 bases, with 13 bases left in between. Germline V gene lookup returns CDR1 SQVTM and CDR2 ANQGSEA. CDR3 length: 13 residues. CDR3: CSVRTAINEKLFF. Written as DNA, the CDR3 is TGCAGCGTCCGGACAGCGATAAATGAAAAACTGTTTTTT.

This chain connects TRBV5-6 to TRBJ2-7; tentatively, D is TRBD1 (5 bases). The CDR3 runs 14 residues. Germline CDR1 SGHDT, CDR2 YYEEEE. V shed 0 bases and J shed 2 bases, with 9 bases lying between them. CDR3: CASSLGGQTYEQYF. As DNA, the CDR3 is TGTGCCAGCAGCTTGGGGGGCCAAACCTACGAGCAGTACTTC.